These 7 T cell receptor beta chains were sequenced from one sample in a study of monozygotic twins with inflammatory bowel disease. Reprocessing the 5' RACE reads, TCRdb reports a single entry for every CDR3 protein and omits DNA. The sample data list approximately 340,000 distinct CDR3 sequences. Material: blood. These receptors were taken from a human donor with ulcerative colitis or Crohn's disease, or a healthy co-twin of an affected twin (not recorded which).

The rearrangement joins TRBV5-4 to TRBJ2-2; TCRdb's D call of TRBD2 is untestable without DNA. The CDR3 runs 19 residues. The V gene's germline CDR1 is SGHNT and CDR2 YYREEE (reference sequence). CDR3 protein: CASSSYWGSGRSDTGELFF.

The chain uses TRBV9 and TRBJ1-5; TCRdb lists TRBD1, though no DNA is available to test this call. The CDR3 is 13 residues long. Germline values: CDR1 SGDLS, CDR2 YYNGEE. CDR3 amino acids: CASSKGDNQPQHF.

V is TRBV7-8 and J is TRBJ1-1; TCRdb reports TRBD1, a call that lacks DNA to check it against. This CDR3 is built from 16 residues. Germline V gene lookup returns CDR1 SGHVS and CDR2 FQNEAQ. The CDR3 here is CATGGVTGGLNTEAFF.

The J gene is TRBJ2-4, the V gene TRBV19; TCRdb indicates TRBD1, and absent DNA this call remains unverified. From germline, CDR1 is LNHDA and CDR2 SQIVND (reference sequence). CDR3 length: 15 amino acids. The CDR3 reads CASSAQEGAGNIQYF.

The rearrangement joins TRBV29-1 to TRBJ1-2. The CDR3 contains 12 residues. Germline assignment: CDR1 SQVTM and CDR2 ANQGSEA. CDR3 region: CSVEGGYYGYTF.

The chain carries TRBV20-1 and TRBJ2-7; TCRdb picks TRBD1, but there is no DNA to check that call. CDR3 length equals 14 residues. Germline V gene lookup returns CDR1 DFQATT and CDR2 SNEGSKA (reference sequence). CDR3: CSARRDRQPYEQYF.

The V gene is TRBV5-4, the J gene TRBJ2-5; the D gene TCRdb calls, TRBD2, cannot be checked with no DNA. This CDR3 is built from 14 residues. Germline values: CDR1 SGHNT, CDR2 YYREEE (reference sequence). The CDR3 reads CASSLAAAGETQYF.